Presented here are 29 T cell receptor beta chains from one specimen sequenced in a study of blood T cell repertoires in COVID-19. TCRdb keeps only in-frame clones here, not all; method: immunoSEQ multiplex PCR. The table lists about 250,000 clones, roughly 82% of them singletons, with approximately 4.5% in the top ten. Sample: peripheral blood. These receptors originate from a woman aged 65 to 85 with acute or convalescent COVID-19.

V is TRBV19 and J is TRBJ2-6; D unresolved. This CDR3 region has 14 residues. Germline-derived CDR1 and CDR2 are LNHDA and SQIVND (reference sequence). Deletions cut 5 bases from V and 0 bases from J, with 5 bases between. The CDR3 nucleotides are TGTGCCAGTAGTGCCTACTCTGGGGCCAACGTCCTGACTTTC. This sequence encodes CASSAYSGANVLTF.

Comments on this clone: An end of the junction does not agree with germline; a read error may underlie this. This chain connects TRBV29-1 to TRBJ2-5; 10 bases are shared with TRBD1. Germline V gene lookup returns CDR1 SQVTM and CDR2 ANQGSEA. The CDR3 contains 15 residues. The CDR3 sequence is CSAVTGTGVRETKYF. The CDR3 coding sequence is TGCAGCGCCGTTACCGGGACAGGGGTCAGGGAGACCAAGTACTTC.

The V gene is TRBV5-1, the J gene TRBJ2-5; no definite D call. Trimming pared 5 bases from V and 1 base from J, leaving 9 bases between. The CDR3 has 13 amino acids. Germline CDR1 reads SGHRS; CDR2 reads YFSETQ. The CDR3 sequence: CASRLESQETQYF. Here the CDR3 DNA reads TGCGCCAGCAGGCTTGAGAGCCAAGAGACCCAGTACTTC.

J is TRBJ2-2 and V is TRBV29-1; D is uncertain. V was clipped by 5 bases and J by 3 bases, with 13 bases between them. From germline, CDR1 is SQVTM and CDR2 ANQGSEA. CDR3 length: 14 amino acids. The CDR3: CSVRPAWDTGELFF. The CDR3 bases are TGCAGCGTTCGGCCAGCGTGGGACACCGGGGAGCTGTTTTTT.

The gene calls are TRBV18 and TRBJ1-2; D may be TRBD1 (5 bases). Trimming took 4 bases from V and 1 from J, leaving 13 bases between them. The V gene's germline CDR1 is KGHSH and CDR2 LQKENI. This CDR3 is built from 15 residues. The CDR3, as DNA: TGTGCCAGCTCACTATCGGACACCCTTAACTATGGCTACACCTTC. It is translated as CASSLSDTLNYGYTF.

In this sample, this clone turned up a few times. The chain carries TRBV10-2 and TRBJ2-7; 10 nucleotides align to TRBD2. V lost 2 bases and J lost 1; bases outside the gene matches: 2. CDR3 length: 15 amino acids. Germline V gene lookup returns CDR1 WSHSY and CDR2 SAAADI. DNA of the CDR3: TGCGCCAGCAGTGAGACGACTAGCGGGTCCTACGAGCAGTACTTC. The encoded protein is CASSETTSGSYEQYF.

This clone was observed many times. The chain is built from TRBV7-8 and TRBJ2-7, with D unclear. V gave up 2 bases and J gave up 3 bases, with 8 bases separating them. The CDR3 sequence is 13 residues long. Germline lookup yields CDR1 SGHVS and CDR2 FQNEAQ. CDR3 loop: CASSLNVLYEQYF. CDR3 DNA: TGTGCCAGCAGCTTAAACGTACTCTACGAGCAGTACTTC.

V usage is TRBV19 and J usage is TRBJ1-1; D might be TRBD1 (5 bases). Between the trimmed V and J ends, which lost 11 bases and 7 bases, there was a span of 17 bases. Germline V CDR1 and CDR2: LNHDA, SQIVND (reference sequence). The CDR3 consists of 12 residues. The CDR3 sequence: CAVRGRGGEAFF. The CDR3 coding sequence is TGTGCCGTAAGAGGTAGGGGAGGTGAAGCTTTCTTT.

This chain links TRBV7-8 with TRBJ2-4, with TRBD1 identical over 10 bases. This CDR3 is 15 amino acids long. Germline CDR1 SGHVS, CDR2 FQNEAQ. V was clipped by 2 bases and J by 8 bases; unmatched bases: 6. In nucleotides, the CDR3 is TGTGCCAGCAGCTTAAGACAGGGGGCTCATGACATTCAGTACTTC. Translating gives CASSLRQGAHDIQYF.

This clone was detected once. This chain uses TRBV3-1 (or the pseudogene TRBV3-2) with TRBJ1-6, with D unclear. CDR1 is LGHDT and CDR2 is YNNKEL in the germline V gene (reference sequence). The CDR3 length is 18 residues. Trimming pared 0 bases from V and 0 bases from J, leaving 12 bases between. CDR3 DNA: TGTGCCAGCAGCCAAGATAGCGGTATAGGCTCCTATAATTCACCCCTCCACTTT. It specifies CASSQDSGIGSYNSPLHF.

This chain joins TRBV4-2 and TRBJ1-3; the D gene is possibly TRBD1 (5 bases). The CDR3 spans 17 residues. From germline, CDR1 is LGHNA and CDR2 YNFKEQ. Trimming left V 4 bases short and J 3 bases short, with 19 bases between. The chain's CDR3 is CASSPLPGGFDGNTIYF. CDR3 bases: TGTGCCAGCAGCCCACTCCCGGGGGGGTTCGATGGAAACACCATATATTTT.

V usage is TRBV25-1 and J usage is TRBJ2-5; D might be TRBD2 (5 bases). The CDR3 consists of 13 residues. Germline CDR1 MGHDK, CDR2 SYGVNS. Trimming pared 7 bases from V and 1 base from J, leaving 10 bases between. The CDR3 sequence is CASTEGLQETQYF. The CDR3 coding sequence is TGTGCCAGCACCGAAGGACTCCAAGAGACCCAGTACTTC.

The chain links TRBV3-1 (or the pseudogene TRBV3-2) to TRBJ1-6; a weak D match, TRBD1 (5 bases). V shed 4 bases and J shed 7 bases, with 8 bases lying between them. The CDR3 totals 13 residues. Germline loops: CDR1 LGHDT, CDR2 YNNKEL (reference sequence). CDR3 nucleotides: TGTGCCAGCAGCCCCAGGGTGAATTCACCCCTCCACTTT. As protein: CASSPRVNSPLHF.

The gene calls are TRBV19 and TRBJ2-5, with D possibly matching TRBD1 (5 bases). V was pared by 5 bases and J by 5 bases, with 9 bases between. CDR1 is LNHDA and CDR2 is SQIVND in the germline V gene (reference sequence). This CDR3 has 12 residues. CDR3 nucleotides: TGTGCCAGTAGTCTTCAGGGCGAGACCCAGTACTTC. This sequence encodes CASSLQGETQYF.

This clone was picked up a small number of times. Relative to the germline gene, one junction end is altered; a read error may explain this. This sequence joins TRBV5-6 and TRBJ1-4; D perhaps matches TRBD1 (5 bases). The CDR3 length is 15 residues. Germline CDR1 SGHDT, CDR2 YYEEEE. CDR3 sequence reads: CASSLVGGYNEKLFF. As DNA, the CDR3 is TGTGCCAGCAGTTTGGTCGGGGGGTATAATGAAAAACTGTTTTTT.

This chain uses TRBV7-2 with TRBJ1-5, with D possibly matching TRBD1 (6 bases). The CDR3 sequence is 14 residues long. Looked up from germline, CDR1 is SGHTA and CDR2 is FQGNSA. Trimming pared 2 bases from V and 7 bases from J, leaving 12 bases between. The CDR3 loop is CASSLTGFGQPQHF. In DNA form, the CDR3 reads TGTGCCAGCAGCTTAACAGGGTTCGGGCAGCCCCAGCATTTT.

A remark on this clone: This CDR3 is also generated by other DNA sequences in the sample. The V gene is TRBV6-5, the J gene TRBJ1-2; the match to TRBD1 covers 11 bases. V dropped 3 bases and J dropped 4; count of bases not matched to a gene: 4. The CDR3 is 15 amino acids. Germline lookup yields CDR1 MNHEY and CDR2 SVGAGI. The CDR3 sequence is CASSYGTGGSYGYTF. CDR3 bases: TGTGCCAGCAGTTATGGGACAGGGGGATCCTATGGCTACACCTTC.

This clone was seen more than once but under ten times. The chain recombines TRBV2 with TRBJ1-5, with 8 bases that match TRBD1. Germline lookup yields CDR1 SNHLY and CDR2 FYNNEI. The CDR3 has 14 amino acids. After removal of 5 bases from V and 6 bases from J, the junction contained 6 bases not matched to a gene. CDR3 sequence (DNA): TGTGCCAGCAGTCCCGACAGGGGAGGTCAGCCCCAGCATTTT. Protein product: CASSPDRGGQPQHF.

The chain joins TRBV5-1 to TRBJ2-2, with 7 bases matching TRBD1. The germline V gene encodes CDR1 SGHRS and CDR2 YFSETQ. The trim removed 0 bases at V and 4 bases at J, leaving 3 bases unmatched. This CDR3 comprises 15 residues. CDR3 bases: TGCGCCAGCAGCTTGGAGACAGGGATCACCGGGGAGCTGTTTTTT. This translates into CASSLETGITGELFF.

The chain combines TRBV6-5 with TRBJ1-4; D is unresolved. This CDR3 comprises 14 residues. Trimming stripped 0 bases from V and 5 bases from J, with 7 bases between. The germline V gene has CDR1 MNHEY and CDR2 SVGAGI. The CDR3 loop reads CASSYSRINEKLFF. The CDR3 DNA reads as TGTGCCAGCAGTTACTCGAGGATAAATGAAAAACTGTTTTTT.

The V call is TRBV10-3, the J call TRBJ2-1, with D maybe TRBD1 (6 bases). The CDR3 is 14 amino acids. Germline lookup yields CDR1 ENHRY and CDR2 SYGVKD. Trimming took off 3 bases at V and 4 bases at J, with 10 bases between the two ends. This CDR3 is CAISEQGSYNEQFF. CDR3 coding DNA: TGTGCCATCAGTGAACAGGGTAGTTACAATGAGCAGTTCTTC.

This clone was recorded a few times. The chain uses TRBV5-1 and TRBJ1-4; weak D call: TRBD1 (5 bases). Germline loops: CDR1 SGHRS, CDR2 YFSETQ. The CDR3 loop spans 16 amino acids. V gave up 5 bases and J gave up 7 bases, with 21 bases separating them. The CDR3 DNA is TGCGCCAGCAGTTTTACAGGAGACGCAAAAGGTGAAAAACTGTTTTTT. Translating gives CASSFTGDAKGEKLFF.

This rearrangement joins TRBV6-6 to TRBJ2-7, with D perhaps matching TRBD1 (6 bases). V lost 6 bases, J lost 0 bases, and 12 bases lay in between. Germline V gives CDR1 MNHNY, CDR2 SVGAGI (reference sequence). CDR3 length equals 14 residues. This chain's CDR3 is CASRGDIRSYEQYF. The CDR3 coding sequence is TGTGCCAGCAGGGGGGACATACGCTCCTACGAGCAGTACTTC.

The V and J genes are TRBV19 and TRBJ1-5; possible D gene TRBD1, 6 bases. The CDR3 runs 13 residues. V lost 5 bases, J lost 7 bases, and 12 bases lay in between. Germline V gene data show CDR1 as LNHDA and CDR2 as SQIVND (reference sequence). The CDR3 region is CASSATGHQPQHF. The CDR3 coding sequence is TGTGCCAGTAGTGCAACAGGGCACCAGCCCCAGCATTTT.

This clone was seen only a few times. J is TRBJ1-2 and V is TRBV27; possible D gene TRBD1, 5 bases. The CDR3 extends over 15 amino acids. Trimming took off 1 base at V and 0 bases at J, with 9 bases between the two ends. CDR1 and CDR2 from the germline V gene are MNHEY and SMNVEV (reference sequence). CDR3 sequence: CASSLYGGTNYGYTF. The CDR3 DNA reads as TGTGCCAGCAGTTTATACGGGGGAACTAACTATGGCTACACCTTC.

J is TRBJ1-3 and V is TRBV4-3, with D perhaps TRBD1 (5 bases). The CDR3 runs 19 residues. Trimming left V 0 bases short and J 2 bases short, with 20 bases between. Germline CDR1 reads LGHNA; CDR2 reads YSLEER. The DNA of the CDR3 is TGCGCCAGCAGCCAAGACACGGGAGGGGTAGGGGCGGCTGGAAACACCATATATTTT. Residues: CASSQDTGGVGAAGNTIYF.

The V and J genes are TRBV2 and TRBJ2-1, with D hard to call. The germline CDR1 and CDR2 sequences are SNHLY and FYNNEI. Trimming pared 4 bases from V and 5 bases from J, leaving 12 bases between. The CDR3 is 14 amino acids. CDR3 in DNA: TGTGCCAGCAGTGTTTACGGGTCCCACAATGAGCAGTTCTTC. Protein: CASSVYGSHNEQFF. Supplemented by reference TRBV2 and TRBJ2-1, the full variable domain reads EPEVTQTPSHQVTQMGQEVILRCVPISNHLYFYWYRQILGQKVEFLVSFYNNEISEKSEIFDDQFSVERPDGSNFTLKIRSTKLEDSAMYFCASSVYGSHNEQFFGPGTRLTVL.

The gene calls are TRBV5-1 and TRBJ1-4; 8 nucleotides agree with TRBD1. This CDR3 contains 12 residues. With V trimmed by 0 bases and J by 12 bases, 1 base remained unmatched. Germline V CDR1 and CDR2: SGHRS, YFSETQ. CDR3 nucleotide sequence: TGCGCCAGCAGCTTGGGGGGACAGGAACTGTTTTTT. Protein: CASSLGGQELFF. Full variable domain (rest looked up from reference TRBV5-1 and TRBJ1-4): KAGVTQTPRYLIKTRGQQVTLSCSPISGHRSVSWYQQTPGQGLQFLFEYFSETQRNKGNFPGRFSGRQFSNSRSEMNVSTLELGDSALYLCASSLGGQELFFGSGTQLSVL.

The chain uses TRBV5-6 and TRBJ1-1; maybe TRBD1 (5 bases). Trimming took 7 bases from V and 3 from J, leaving 10 bases between them. Germline CDR1 reads SGHDT; CDR2 reads YYEEEE. The CDR3 loop spans 12 amino acids. CDR3 loop: CASYLGDTEAFF. In DNA, the CDR3 is TGTGCCAGCTACCTAGGGGACACTGAAGCTTTCTTT.